This TCR beta chain was identified during a study of T cell responses to AZD1222 COVID-19 vaccine. Overall study: Second-dose recipients at about 4 or about 12 weeks were treated as one pooled group.

Here immunoSEQ multiplex PCR was the method, and the copy in TCRdb shows in-frame clones only, minus some. The repertoire has about 92,000 clones, 80% to 90% of them found once; the top ten carry roughly 10%. About this clone: Its antigen is currently unknown.

This CDR3 region has 14 residues. Trimming pared 6 bases from V and 4 bases from J, leaving 15 bases between. Germline V lookup: CDR1 KGHSH, CDR2 LQKENI. Study results and limitations: White British people made up most donors, females outnumbered males, and clonal diversity was possibly underestimated. Across the whole spike, CD4 TCRs peaked at regions 160-218 and 743-854. Sampled repertoires all dated from after the peak T cell response.

The input for sequencing was peripheral blood, taken on day 0 of AZD1222 vaccination. This chain uses TRBV18 with TRBJ1-1, with D unclear. The sequence derives from an adult in good health. CDR3 region: CASSIQEDITEAFF. The CDR3 DNA follows: TGTGCCAGCTCGATCCAGGAAGATATCACTGAAGCTTTCTTT.